The clone carrying this T cell receptor (beta chain) was picked up a small number of times. Its antigen remains unidentified. The CDR3 extends over 15 amino acids. CDR1 SGHVS and CDR2 FQNEAQ come from the germline V gene. V was shortened by 7 bases and J by 3 bases, with 16 bases between the two germline ends. These data belong to a study of T-cell reconstitution after alpha-beta-depleted transplantation in children. Broader study findings: Most T-cell counts and diversity one year after the transplant came from T cells that were newly produced. After transplant, high TCRbeta diversity at day 60 in some patients arose from surviving recipient T cells and thymic progenitors.

Unique molecular identifiers were incorporated into the prepared TCRbeta library. TCRdb independently ran MiXCR on the PCR reads; one entry per CDR3 protein. In the table there are about 830,000 distinct CDR3 sequences, under 20% of which are singletons. This sample comprised PBMCs, mostly from graft donor cells, obtained 360 days after TCRalphabeta/CD19-depleted stem cell transplant. The chain links TRBV7-8 to TRBJ1-5; D uncertain. The TCR originated in a male patient younger than 18 who had a stem cell transplant for acute lymphoblastic leukemia, so the T cells may come from the graft donor. In DNA, the CDR3 is TGTGCCAGCACCCCACTCCGGGGAGTCAATCAGCCCCAGCATTTT. It yields the protein CASTPLRGVNQPQHF.